The rows below give T cell receptor beta chains drawn from one sample of a study of T cells in Graves' hyperthyroidism and ophthalmopathy. TCRdb re-derived calls from the multiplex PCR reads in MiXCR, one entry per CDR3 protein. The sample records hundreds of thousands of distinct CDR3 sequences, 14% being singletons. Sample: blood. These receptors were taken from a woman in her 50s with Graves' ophthalmopathy. Both conserved end residues are part of each CDR3. The D gene is left open where the match is weak. Some rows have no size entry. The others give once, few or many, or a class for an expanded clone.

clone_size j_call d_call v_call cdr3_nt cdr3_aa
many TRBJ1-2 . TRBV28 TGTGCCAGCAGCGGAGACTACTATGGCTACACCTTC CASSGDYYGYTF
few TRBJ1-2 . TRBV20-1 TGCAGTGCTAGAGCTCCAATGGGGGTTAACTATGGCTACACCTTC CSARAPMGVNYGYTF
many TRBJ2-3 . TRBV27 TGTGCCAGCAGTTTATTGCGGGCAAGCACAGATACGCAGTATTTT CASSLLRASTDTQYF
many TRBJ1-1 TRBD1 TRBV7-9 TGTGCCAGCAGCTTACGGGACAGGGGCAGAATGGCTGAAGCTTTCTTT CASSLRDRGRMAEAFF
many TRBJ1-1 TRBD1 TRBV30 TGTGCCTGGAGTGTAGGCGACAGGGTGTATTCTGAAGCTTTCTTT CAWSVGDRVYSEAFF
many TRBJ2-3 . TRBV18 TGTGCCAGCTCAACCCGTTACCCTAGCGGCACAGATACGCAGTATTTT CASSTRYPSGTDTQYF
many TRBJ2-7 . TRBV2 TGTGCCAGCAGTGAACCAGGTTCCTACGAGCAGTACTTC CASSEPGSYEQYF
. TRBJ1-2 . TRBV10-3 TGTGCCATCAAGGCTACAGGGTTTTCTACTGGCTACACCTTC CAIKATGFSTGYTF
many TRBJ2-7 TRBD2 TRBV20-1 TGCAGTGCTCCGCTGCGGGAGGGGTCCTACGAGCAGTACTTC CSAPLREGSYEQYF
many TRBJ2-1 . TRBV28 TGTGCCAGCAGTTTATTCGTCCTCCATGAGCAGTTCTTC CASSLFVLHEQFF
. TRBJ1-5 . TRBV15 TGTGCCACCAGCAGAGAGCAGTTTAATCAGCCCCAGCAATTT CATSREQFNQPQQF
. TRBJ1-2 TRBD1 TRBV19 TGTGCCAGTAGTCTCTACACAGGGGACAGGAGCTATGGCTACACCTTC CASSLYTGDRSYGYTF
. TRBJ2-7 . TRBV10-3 TGTGCCATCAGTGAGATACAGATCTACGAGCAGTACTTC CAISEIQIYEQYF
many TRBJ2-1 . TRBV7-3 TGTGCCAGCAGCTTAGCTGAGTCTTACAATGAGCAGTTCTTC CASSLAESYNEQFF
many TRBJ2-3 . TRBV28 TGTGCCAGCAGCTTTGTGGATACGCAGTATTTT CASSFVDTQYF
many TRBJ2-1 . TRBV13 TGTGCCAGCAGCTTAGTATCGGGGGCTCGTGAGCAGTTCTTC CASSLVSGAREQFF
. TRBJ2-1 . TRBV6-1 TGTGCCAGCAGTGGATCCGAAGGAGTCTCATACAATGAGCAGTTCTTC CASSGSEGVSYNEQFF
. TRBJ2-3 TRBD2 TRBV2 TGTGCCAGCAGCTCGATTAGCGGGAGCCGAGATACGCAGTATTTT CASSSISGSRDTQYF
. TRBJ2-2 . TRBV7-2 TGTGCCAGCAGCACAGAAAGATACACCGGGGAGCTGTTTTTT CASSTERYTGELFF
few TRBJ2-7 . TRBV5-6 TGTGCCAGCAGCTTGGTGGGCACCGCCTACGAGCAGTACTTC CASSLVGTAYEQYF
few TRBJ2-1 TRBD2 TRBV6-2/TRBV6-3 TGTGCCAGCAGTTTAGCGGGAGTCGGCGACAATGAGCAGTTCTTC CASSLAGVGDNEQFF
many TRBJ2-5 . TRBV7-9 TGTGCCAGCAGCTTAGGGGTCGGCGGGGCTCAAGAGACCCAGTACTTC CASSLGVGGAQETQYF
many TRBJ2-3 TRBD2 TRBV10-3 TGTGCCATCAGTGAGTCGACTAGCGGGAGTGGTACAGATACGCAGTATTTT CAISESTSGSGTDTQYF
. TRBJ1-5 . TRBV15 TGTGCCACCAGCAGAGGGCAGGGGATGCGGCAGCCCCAGCATTTT CATSRGQGMRQPQHF
many TRBJ2-2 TRBD1 TRBV7-2 TGTGCCAGCAGCAACAGGGGGCCCGGGGAGCTGTTTTTT CASSNRGPGELFF
. TRBJ1-1 . TRBV19 TGTGCCAGTAGTATACGGGTCTGGGCAGACCCTGAAGCTTTCTTT CASSIRVWADPEAFF
few TRBJ1-4 TRBD1 TRBV28 TGTGCCAGCAGTTTCGGACCGGGACAGGGGACTTCTAATGAAAAACTGTTTTTT CASSFGPGQGTSNEKLFF
. TRBJ1-6 . TRBV3-1 TGTGCCAGCAGCCAAGTACAGGGAGGTAATTCACCCCTCCACTTT CASSQVQGGNSPLHF
few TRBJ2-6 TRBD1 TRBV20-1 TGCAGTGCTGGAACCGGACAGGGGCCCGGTGGGGCCAACGTCCTGACTTTC CSAGTGQGPGGANVLTF
. TRBJ2-3 TRBD2 TRBV7-6 TGTGCCAGCAGTAAACTAGCGGAACTTCGCACAGATACGCAGTATTTT CASSKLAELRTDTQYF
many TRBJ1-1 . TRBV11-3 TGTGCCAGCAGCTTATCCTTTGGGGTCTCGGTTGACACTGAAGCTTTCTTT CASSLSFGVSVDTEAFF
many TRBJ2-1 TRBD2 TRBV5-1 TGCGCCAGCAGCCGGGAGGGCCCTCCTTCGCATGAGCAGTTCTTC CASSREGPPSHEQFF
many TRBJ1-4 . TRBV6-1 TGTGCCAGCACCCTGGACAGAAAAAATGAAAAACTGTTTTTT CASTLDRKNEKLFF
. TRBJ2-1 . TRBV6-5 TGTGCCAGCAGTTCTTTGGGAGGAAGGGGAAATGAGCAGTTCTTC CASSSLGGRGNEQFF
. TRBJ1-2 . TRBV20-1 TGCAGTGCTACCCAGGGGACTGGCTACACCTTC CSATQGTGYTF
. TRBJ1-2 TRBD1 TRBV9 TGTGCCAGCAGCTCAGGACAGGGGGCGAGCTATGGCTACACCTTC CASSSGQGASYGYTF
. TRBJ1-2 TRBD1 TRBV28 TGTGCCACGGACAGGGGCAGGGCGGGCTACACCTTC CATDRGRAGYTF
few TRBJ2-3 . TRBV5-1 TGCGCCAGCAGCTTGGACTTTCCAGATACGCAGTATTTT CASSLDFPDTQYF
many TRBJ2-3 . TRBV7-2 TGTGCCAGCAGCTTAGATGGGTCATCAAGTGATACGCAGTATTTT CASSLDGSSSDTQYF
many TRBJ1-2 . TRBV27 TGTGCCACCAAAGGAGACTATGGCTACACCTTC CATKGDYGYTF
many TRBJ1-2 . TRBV28 TGTGCCAGCAGTGATCCGGGACAACGCTACACCTTC CASSDPGQRYTF
many TRBJ1-2 . TRBV28 TGTGCCAGCAGGTTGGACAGCAACTATGGCTACACCTTC CASRLDSNYGYTF
many TRBJ2-1 . TRBV7-9 TGTGCCAGCAGCTTATACTTGTCCTCCTACAATGAGCAGTTCTTC CASSLYLSSYNEQFF
many TRBJ2-7 . TRBV2 TGTGCCAGCAATTACCCCTCCTACGAGCAGTACTTC CASNYPSYEQYF
many TRBJ2-3 TRBD1 TRBV18 TGTGCCAGCTCACCCAAACAGGGGTACACAGATACGCAGTATTTT CASSPKQGYTDTQYF
few TRBJ2-4 TRBD2 TRBV6-9 TGTGCCAGCAGTTACTCCGGGGGGGGGGGGGCCAAAAACATTCAGTACTTC CASSYSGGGGAKNIQYF
many TRBJ2-1 . TRBV7-9 TGTGCCAGCAGCGGGAGCGGGAATGAGCAGTTCTTC CASSGSGNEQFF
many TRBJ1-1 . TRBV2 TGTGCCAGCAGTGGCCTCCCTAACACTGAAGCTTTCTTT CASSGLPNTEAFF